This record concerns one TCR beta chain sequence. What it binds is not known. Trimming took 6 bases from V and 6 from J, leaving 18 bases between them. Germline V gives CDR1 MDHEN, CDR2 SYDVKM. This CDR3 spans 16 amino acids. This entry is derived from a study of cytomegalovirus exposure and HLA in healthy donors. As for the study in general: Per a later analysis, the 550 to 850 first-cohort and 95 to 150 validation repertoires shared one platform.

Broader study findings: In vitro experiments confirmed that three CMV-associated chains were specific for CMV antigens. The listing of roughly 160 TCR beta chains classed them as cytomegalovirus-associated.

The validation cohort, a group of 120 subjects, included the donors and was separate from the approximately 650-subject first cohort. The method was immunoSEQ multiplex PCR; TCRdb's version includes in-frame clones alone and lacks a portion of them. The table lists about 130,000 clones, roughly 87% of them singletons. This rearrangement joins TRBV28 to TRBJ1-6; no reliable D call. The sequencing sample was made of PBMCs. The sequence was obtained from a woman in her late teens or twenties in good health and CMV-seropositive. The CDR3 loop is CASRVPAGSGNSPLHF. The CDR3, as DNA: TGTGCCAGCAGGGTCCCCGCGGGGAGTGGTAATTCACCCCTCCACTTT.